These 5 T cell receptor beta chains were all obtained from the same sample, sequenced in a study of blood T cell repertoires in COVID-19 (TCRdb year 2020). To prepare the library, the immunoSEQ multiplex PCR assay was applied. The immuneACCESS repertoire file appears here via TCRdb, limited to in-frame rearrangements. These files lack a portion of the clones; in checked studies, under half of the deficit traces to unresolved V genes, and the cause of the others is not known. The sample table lists fewer than 150,000 clones, more than 80% of them with a count of one. The ten largest clones add up to about 10% of the sample. The specimen was peripheral blood. Receptors were obtained from a woman older than 75 with acute or convalescent COVID-19.

V is TRBV6-5 and J is TRBJ2-5; TRBD1 agrees at 10 bases. CDR1 is MNHEY, CDR2 SVGAGI, per germline. The CDR3 length is 15 residues. J was trimmed by 3 bases and V by 0 bases; bases with no gene match: 1. CDR3 residues: CASSYSGTGEETQYF. DNA of the CDR3: TGTGCCAGCAGTTACTCCGGGACAGGGGAAGAGACCCAGTACTTC.

A single count supports this clone. This sequence joins TRBV5-6 and TRBJ2-7; D possibly corresponds to TRBD2 (5 bases). The V and J ends lost 4 bases and 3 bases respectively, with 11 bases between them. CDR1 is SGHDT and CDR2 is YYEEEE in the germline V gene. The CDR3 spans 13 residues. The CDR3 bases are TGTGCCAGCAGCCTCGACTACAACTACGAGCAGTACTTC. This sequence encodes CASSLDYNYEQYF.

The chain links TRBV5-1 to TRBJ2-1; D ambiguous. Germline V gene sequence: CDR1 SGHRS, CDR2 YFSETQ. Trimming took 0 bases from V and 5 from J, leaving 12 bases between them. CDR3 length: 15 residues. DNA of the CDR3: TGCGCCAGCAGCTTGGTGGCAGGTTCGAACAATGAGCAGTTCTTC. Its protein product is CASSLVAGSNNEQFF.

CDR3 loop: CASSPVPGQGIGANVLTF. CDR3 nucleotides: TGCGCCAGCAGCCCAGTCCCGGGACAGGGAATTGGGGCCAACGTCCTGACTTTC. The chain joins TRBV5-1 to TRBJ2-6, with TRBD1 matching 9 bases. CDR1 and CDR2 (germline): SGHRS, YFSETQ. The CDR3 runs 18 residues. The junction had 11 bases not matched to a gene; V was cut back by 4 bases and J by 3 bases.

This sequence joins TRBV24-1 and TRBJ1-5; the match to TRBD1 covers 8 bases. J lost 0 bases, V lost 8 bases, and 5 bases had no gene match. Per the germline V gene, CDR1 is KGHDR and CDR2 is SFDVKD. The CDR3 length is 15 residues. CDR3: CATTQQGDSNQPQHF. In nucleotides, the CDR3 is TGTGCCACCACCCAACAGGGGGATAGCAATCAGCCCCAGCATTTT.